One sample yielded the 18 T cell receptor beta chains listed below, sequenced in a study of cytomegalovirus exposure and HLA in healthy donors. The PCR contained 60 Vbeta and 13 Jbeta primers. Method: immunoSEQ multiplex PCR; TCRdb's copy keeps in-frame clones and lacks some. The sample contains 130,000 or so clones, approximately 87% of which appear only once. The sequencing input was PBMCs. The receptors stem from a woman in her 30s in good health and CMV-seronegative.

The chain joins TRBV27 to TRBJ2-1; possibly TRBD1 for D (6 bases). The CDR3 covers 18 residues. V lost 0 bases to trimming and J lost 0 bases, with 15 bases between them. Germline values: CDR1 MNHEY, CDR2 SMNVEV (reference sequence). DNA for the CDR3: TGTGCCAGCAGTTTATCAGTAGGTCGGGACATCTCCTACAATGAGCAGTTCTTC. This codes for CASSLSVGRDISYNEQFF.

J is TRBJ1-5 and V is TRBV19, with 7 bases that match TRBD1. The CDR3 totals 16 residues. In germline, CDR1 is LNHDA, CDR2 SQIVND (reference sequence). The V gene end was trimmed by 6 bases and the J gene end by 4 bases; junction bases not matched to a gene: 12. CDR3 loop: CASRSWGQKSNQPQHF. DNA for the CDR3: TGTGCCAGTAGATCCTGGGGACAGAAGTCTAATCAGCCCCAGCATTTT. Based on the CDR3 plus reference TRBV19 and TRBJ1-5, the full variable domain is DGGITQSPKYLFRKEGQNVTLSCEQNLNHDAMYWYRQDPGQGLRLIYYSQIVNDFQKGDIAEGYSVSREKKESFPLTVTSAQKNPTAFYLCASRSWGQKSNQPQHFGDGTRLSIL.

This chain uses TRBV30 with TRBJ1-2; TRBD1 matches at 12 bases. Germline V gene lookup returns CDR1 GTSNPN and CDR2 SVGIG (reference sequence). This CDR3 has 15 amino acids. The V segment lost 2 bases and the J segment 7 bases; nucleotides outside the gene matches: 8. The CDR3 sequence: CAWSWGQGAQGGYTF. The CDR3 DNA sequence: TGTGCCTGGAGTTGGGGACAGGGGGCGCAAGGTGGCTACACCTTC.

The gene calls are TRBV7-3 and TRBJ2-2, with 12 bases identical to TRBD2. Trimming took 4 bases from V and 6 from J; bases not matched to a gene: 18. The CDR3 covers 20 residues. Germline-derived CDR1 and CDR2 are SGHTA and FQGTGA. The CDR3 bases are TGTGCCAGCAGCTCGAGGTTGCTAGCGGGAGGGCTAGGTGTTCCCGGGGAGCTGTTTTTT. Protein: CASSSRLLAGGLGVPGELFF.

This clone is a singleton in its sample. The V call is TRBV7-3, the J call TRBJ2-3; tentatively, D is TRBD1 (5 bases). Germline V gene data show CDR1 as SGHTA and CDR2 as FQGTGA. The CDR3 runs 15 residues. Between the trimmed V and J ends, which lost 3 bases and 3 bases, there was a span of 13 bases. Here the CDR3 reads CASSFAGFQTDTQYF. The CDR3 nucleotides read TGTGCCAGCAGCTTTGCAGGGTTCCAGACAGATACGCAGTATTTT.

The chain uses TRBV5-1 and TRBJ2-2, with D unresolved. Germline CDR1 and CDR2: SGHRS and YFSETQ. CDR3 length: 13 residues. V was clipped by 4 bases and J by 0 bases, with 4 bases between them. The CDR3 nucleotides read TGCGCCAGCAGCCTCGCGAACACCGGGGAGCTGTTTTTT. Protein product: CASSLANTGELFF.

Details on this clone: In the same sample, other DNA sequences code for this CDR3. The chain joins TRBV7-2 to TRBJ1-3; TRBD1 matches at 8 bases. The germline gives CDR1 SGHTA, CDR2 FQGNSA. With V trimmed by 5 bases and J by 2 bases, 2 bases remained unmatched. The CDR3 spans 14 residues. The CDR3 nucleotides read TGTGCCAGCAGCCTACAGGGGGCTGGAAACACCATATATTTT. It translates to CASSLQGAGNTIYF.

This clone is a singleton in its sample. The chain uses TRBV9 and TRBJ2-1; a weak D match, TRBD2 (6 bases). The CDR3 is made up of 16 amino acids. The ends were cut back, 4 bases at V and 0 bases at J, with 14 bases in the middle. The V gene's germline CDR1 is SGDLS and CDR2 YYNGEE. CDR3 sequence reads: CASSPGGSLSYNEQFF. The DNA of the CDR3 is TGTGCCAGCAGCCCCGGGGGTAGCCTCTCCTACAATGAGCAGTTCTTC.

The chain couples TRBV27 to TRBJ1-5, with TRBD1 as a possible D gene (5 bases). The germline V gene has CDR1 MNHEY and CDR2 SMNVEV (reference sequence). The CDR3 is 12 residues long. This chain's CDR3 is CAAGGVNQPQHF. The CDR3, as DNA: TGTGCAGCAGGAGGGGTCAATCAGCCCCAGCATTTT.

The V call is TRBV27, the J call TRBJ1-4; 7 nucleotides align to TRBD1. After removal of 6 bases from V and 5 bases from J, the junction contained 15 bases not matched to a gene. Looked up from germline, CDR1 is MNHEY and CDR2 is SMNVEV (reference sequence). CDR3 length: 17 amino acids. The CDR3 loop is CASSPERSTGSNEKLFF. CDR3 bases: TGTGCCAGCAGCCCTGAACGCTCGACAGGGTCCAATGAAAAACTGTTTTTT.

The chain links TRBV16 to TRBJ1-1, with 8 nucleotides matching TRBD1. Germline V gene sequence: CDR1 KGHSY, CDR2 FQNENV. The CDR3 runs to 16 residues. Trimming took 7 bases from V and 6 from J; bases not matched to a gene: 16. The CDR3 loop is CASNARPRTGLAEAFF. The DNA for the CDR3 is TGTGCCAGCAACGCAAGACCCCGGACAGGGCTTGCTGAAGCTTTCTTT. Full variable domain (missing parts from reference TRBV16 and TRBJ1-1): GEEVAQTPKHLVRGEGQKAKLYCAPIKGHSYVFWYQQVLKNEFKFLISFQNENVFDETGMPKERFSAKCLPNSPCSLEIQATKLEDSAVYFCASNARPRTGLAEAFFGQGTRLTVV.

This rearrangement joins TRBV30 to TRBJ1-2, with TRBD1 matching 7 bases. CDR1 and CDR2 (germline): GTSNPN, SVGIG (reference sequence). The V segment lost 1 base and the J segment 5 bases; nucleotides outside the gene matches: 13. The CDR3 length is 16 residues. The CDR3 here is CAWSALGAGQDYGYTF. The CDR3 nucleotides read TGTGCCTGGAGTGCCCTTGGTGCCGGACAGGATTATGGCTACACCTTC.

As DNA, the CDR3 is TGTGCCAGTAGTGTAACAGGGATCTCGGTTTCGGGAGGCTACACCTTC. This codes for CASSVTGISVSGGYTF. The chain joins TRBV19 to TRBJ1-2, with D possibly being TRBD1 (6 bases). Trimming took 5 bases from V and 8 from J, leaving 24 bases between them. The CDR3 sequence is 16 residues long. Germline V CDR1 and CDR2: LNHDA, SQIVND (reference sequence).

This rearrangement joins TRBV9 to TRBJ2-3; TRBD1 matches at 9 bases. Unmatched junction bases numbered 10, after V lost 3 bases and J lost 5 bases. Germline V gene sequence: CDR1 SGDLS, CDR2 YYNGEE. This CDR3 contains 16 residues. CDR3 bases: TGTGCCAGCAGCGAAACCGGGACAGGGTGGGGAGATACGCAGTATTTT. As protein: CASSETGTGWGDTQYF.

The chain couples TRBV6-1 to TRBJ2-5; perhaps TRBD2 as D (7 bases). The V gene lost 2 bases and the J gene lost 5 bases, with 15 bases spanning the gap. Germline V gene lookup returns CDR1 MNHNS and CDR2 SASEGT. The CDR3 runs 15 residues. The CDR3 sequence: CASSEWGGRGETQYF. The CDR3, as DNA: TGTGCCAGCAGTGAATGGGGGGGCCGAGGGGAGACCCAGTACTTC.

This clone was seen a single time. The junction departs from the called germline gene at one end, perhaps through a read error. This chain connects TRBV7-9 to TRBJ2-7, with D perhaps matching TRBD1 (5 bases). CDR3 length: 15 amino acids. From germline, CDR1 is SEHNR and CDR2 FQNEAQ (reference sequence). CDR3 protein: CSSSLWTSFSYEQYF. CDR3 sequence (DNA): TGTTCCAGCAGCTTGTGGACAAGTTTCTCCTACGAGCAGTACTTC.

This clone was counted once. The V and J genes are TRBV6-1 and TRBJ2-5; 10 nucleotides line up with TRBD1. V lost 11 bases and J lost 5; bases outside the gene matches: 11. Germline CDR1 MNHNS, CDR2 SASEGT. The CDR3 runs to 14 residues. Here the CDR3 DNA reads TGTGCCGGTTCGACAGGGGGCGCCGGGGAGACCCAGTACTTC. The encoded protein is CAGSTGGAGETQYF.

This sequence joins TRBV4-1 and TRBJ2-1, with 11 bases fitting TRBD1. Germline assignment: CDR1 MGHRA and CDR2 YSYEKL. The CDR3 extends over 14 amino acids. Trimming took 4 bases from V and 8 from J; bases not matched to a gene: 4. The CDR3 sequence: CASSPGQGADEQFF. CDR3 DNA: TGCGCCAGCAGCCCAGGACAGGGGGCCGATGAGCAGTTCTTC.